One and the same sample provided the 14 T cell receptor beta chains below, sequenced in a study of blood T cell repertoires in COVID-19 (TCRdb year 2020). To prepare the library, the immunoSEQ multiplex PCR assay was applied. TCRdb stores this immuneACCESS table with in-frame sequences only. Part of the clones is absent; in the studies checked, under half of the shortfall reflects unresolved V genes, and no reason is known for the rest. A total of some 400,000 clones appear in this sample, around 87% of them only once. 3% of the sample is in the top ten clones. Material: peripheral blood. All receptors derive from a human donor in a cohort sampled during active COVID-19.

This rearrangement joins TRBV4-1 to TRBJ2-1; 11 bases match TRBD2. Looked up from germline, CDR1 is MGHRA and CDR2 is YSYEKL. This CDR3 contains 18 residues. Losses at the gene ends were 2 bases for V and 5 bases for J; bases not matched to a gene: 11. The CDR3 region is CASSQYSGGAAKNNEQFF. The CDR3 bases are TGCGCCAGCAGCCAATATAGCGGGGGGGCGGCTAAGAACAATGAGCAGTTCTTC.

This chain joins TRBV18 and TRBJ1-5, with 7 nucleotides matching TRBD1. J was trimmed by 4 bases and V by 5 bases; bases with no gene match: 8. This CDR3 has 15 amino acids. Germline V gene data show CDR1 as KGHSH and CDR2 as LQKENI. CDR3 in amino acids: CASSSTGTDNQPQHF. CDR3 in DNA: TGTGCCAGCTCATCAACTGGGACAGATAATCAGCCCCAGCATTTT.

This sequence joins TRBV4-1 and TRBJ2-5; 11 positions agree with TRBD1. V was clipped by 3 bases and J by 7 bases; unmatched bases: 7. This CDR3 region has 15 residues. Germline CDR1 MGHRA, CDR2 YSYEKL. The CDR3 is CASSQAGQGAGTQYF. The CDR3 DNA reads as TGCGCCAGCAGCCAGGCCGGACAGGGGGCCGGGACCCAGTACTTC.

The V gene is TRBV5-1, the J gene TRBJ2-1, with TRBD2 matching over 12 bases. The CDR3 totals 15 residues. The germline V gene has CDR1 SGHRS and CDR2 YFSETQ. Trimming removed 3 bases from V and 6 bases from J; junction bases left unmatched: 4. The CDR3 loop reads CASSSLAGGVNEQFF. In DNA, the CDR3 is TGCGCCAGCAGCTCACTAGCGGGAGGTGTCAATGAGCAGTTCTTC.

The chain couples TRBV7-8 to TRBJ1-5; D perhaps matches TRBD1 (6 bases). This CDR3 has 16 amino acids. The ends were cut back, 3 bases at V and 5 bases at J, with 17 bases in the middle. Germline loops: CDR1 SGHVS, CDR2 FQNEAQ. The CDR3 sequence: CASSFGAGDEDQPQHF. The CDR3 DNA reads TGTGCCAGCAGCTTTGGGGCAGGGGACGAGGATCAGCCCCAGCATTTT.

This sequence joins TRBV4-1 and TRBJ1-2, with 7 bases that match TRBD1. V lost 3 bases and J lost 8; bases outside the gene matches: 15. The CDR3 consists of 16 residues. Germline loops: CDR1 MGHRA, CDR2 YSYEKL. The CDR3 sequence: CASSHQKTDRRNGYTF. DNA of the CDR3: TGCGCCAGCAGCCATCAAAAGACGGACAGGCGTAACGGCTACACCTTC.

The chain recombines TRBV28 with TRBJ1-6; D gene ambiguous. The CDR3 covers 14 residues. V was cut by 3 bases and J by 4 bases, with 7 bases left in between. Germline V gene sequence: CDR1 MDHEN, CDR2 SYDVKM. CDR3 nucleotides: TGTGCCAGCAGTTTGAACACATATAATTCACCCCTCCACTTT. This encodes CASSLNTYNSPLHF.

This clone was detected only a few times. The chain employs TRBV5-6 and TRBJ2-2, with 7 positions matching TRBD1. The V gene's germline CDR1 is SGHDT and CDR2 YYEEEE. The CDR3 totals 13 residues. Trimming took 4 bases from V and 6 from J; bases not matched to a gene: 3. The CDR3 DNA reads as TGTGCCAGCAGCCGTAGGGGGCCCGGGGAGCTGTTTTTT. It encodes CASSRRGPGELFF.

V usage is TRBV28 and J usage is TRBJ1-1; no firm D call. The CDR3 extends over 11 amino acids. Trimming left V 3 bases short and J 8 bases short, with 7 bases between. Germline values: CDR1 MDHEN, CDR2 SYDVKM. The CDR3 sequence is CASSFLGEAFF. The DNA of the CDR3 is TGTGCCAGCAGTTTCCTCGGGGAAGCTTTCTTT.

This chain connects TRBV27 to TRBJ2-7; TRBD1 aligns across 9 bases. J lost 3 bases, V lost 5 bases, and 8 bases had no gene match. This CDR3 contains 15 residues. CDR1 is MNHEY, CDR2 SMNVEV, per germline (reference sequence). CDR3 residues: CASSAQDRGIYEQYF. For the CDR3, the DNA is TGTGCCAGCAGTGCCCAAGACAGGGGGATCTACGAGCAGTACTTC.

This rearrangement joins TRBV2 to TRBJ1-1; 8 nucleotides line up with TRBD1. The CDR3 loop spans 14 amino acids. J was trimmed by 4 bases and V by 9 bases; bases with no gene match: 10. Germline values: CDR1 SNHLY, CDR2 FYNNEI. CDR3 residues: CARDTDRAGTEAFF. For the CDR3, the DNA is TGTGCCAGGGATACGGACAGGGCGGGCACTGAAGCTTTCTTT.

The genes are TRBV28 and TRBJ1-5, with TRBD1 matching 8 bases. The CDR3 covers 16 residues. Germline values: CDR1 MDHEN, CDR2 SYDVKM. The V gene end was trimmed by 5 bases and the J gene end by 4 bases; junction bases not matched to a gene: 10. The DNA of the CDR3 is TGTGCCAGCAGTCGCGGACAGGGAGGTTCTAATCAGCCCCAGCATTTT. Its translation is CASSRGQGGSNQPQHF.

V and J are TRBV27 and TRBJ1-4; no clear D. Germline lookup yields CDR1 MNHEY and CDR2 SMNVEV (reference sequence). The germline V and J ends were trimmed by 6 bases and 8 bases, with 22 bases remaining between them. The CDR3 length is 16 residues. CDR3: CASRPRGIGVEEKLFF. DNA for the CDR3: TGTGCCAGCAGACCCAGAGGGATAGGAGTTGAGGAAAAACTGTTTTTT. Full variable domain (remainder filled in from reference TRBV27 and TRBJ1-4): EAQVTQNPRYLITVTGKKLTVTCSQNMNHEYMSWYRQDPGLGLRQIYYSMNVEVTDKGDVPEGYKVSRKEKRNFPLILESPSPNQTSLYFCASRPRGIGVEEKLFFGSGTQLSVL.

The V gene is TRBV20-1, the J gene TRBJ2-3; 12 bases align to TRBD2. In germline, CDR1 is DFQATT, CDR2 SNEGSKA (reference sequence). The CDR3 spans 16 residues. With 3 bases clipped from V and 5 bases from J, the junction kept 9 bases outside the gene matches. This CDR3 reads CSASGLAGNQRDTQYF. CDR3 DNA sequence: TGCAGTGCTAGTGGACTAGCGGGGAACCAAAGAGATACGCAGTATTTT.